This T cell receptor beta chain was recorded in a study of graft-versus-host responses after intestinal transplantation. Across the whole study: Each transplant was multivisceral, liver-intestinal, or isolated intestinal. Induction using anti-thymocyte globulin, followed by tacrolimus and steroids for around 3 years, was given to all recipients. Points from the study as a whole: Marrow from the recipient contained GvH clones, some of which had appeared first in ileum or blood.

Worth noting for this clone: Its specificity is unknown.

TCRdb's table, derived via immunoSEQ multiplex PCR, lists solely in-frame clones and lacks some. The table has 80,000 to 95,000 clones, roughly 90% seen once; the top ten hold 0.28%. CDR1 is SGHTA and CDR2 is FQGTGA in the germline V gene. CDR3 length: 14 residues. V was shortened by 5 bases and J by 3 bases, with 14 bases between the two germline ends. The origin of this receptor is a human donor who was the organ donor for an intestinal transplant. Sequences were derived from unstimulated CD4+ T cells sorted from spleen or lymph node cells, sampled before transplant. The J gene is TRBJ2-7, the V gene TRBV7-3, with D maybe TRBD1 (6 bases). The CDR3 reads CASSIQTGSYEQYF. CDR3 in DNA: TGTGCCAGCAGCATCCAGACAGGTAGCTACGAGCAGTACTTC.